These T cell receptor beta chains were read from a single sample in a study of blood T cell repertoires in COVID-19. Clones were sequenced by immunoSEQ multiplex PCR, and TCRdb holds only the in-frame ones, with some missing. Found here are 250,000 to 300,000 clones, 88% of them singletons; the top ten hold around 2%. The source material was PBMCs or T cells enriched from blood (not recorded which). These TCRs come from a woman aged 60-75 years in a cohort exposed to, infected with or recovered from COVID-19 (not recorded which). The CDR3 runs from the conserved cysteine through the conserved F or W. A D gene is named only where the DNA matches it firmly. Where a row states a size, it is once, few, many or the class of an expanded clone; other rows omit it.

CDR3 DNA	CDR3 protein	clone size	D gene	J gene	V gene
TGTGCCAGCAGCGTAGGCACTAGCGGGAGGACAGATACGCAGTATTTT	CASSVGTSGRTDTQYF	-	TRBD2	TRBJ2-3	TRBV9
TGTGCCAGCAGTGAAGGGTCAGGGGGCTTTTACGAGCAGTACTTC	CASSEGSGGFYEQYF	few	TRBD1	TRBJ2-7	TRBV6-1
TGTGCCAGCAGCATAGGACAGGGGGCGTCTGGCTACACCTTC	CASSIGQGASGYTF	-	TRBD1	TRBJ1-2	TRBV5-6
TGTGCCAGCAGCCCTAACTATTCATACAATGAGCAGTTCTTC	CASSPNYSYNEQFF	-	-	TRBJ2-1	TRBV5-6
TGTGCCAGCAGCTTAGTTGAGGGAGGAGTCTACAATGAGCAGTTCTTC	CASSLVEGGVYNEQFF	-	-	TRBJ2-1	TRBV13
TGTGCCAGCAGCGTAGATCCGGTTCTCAATCAGCCCCAGCATTTT	CASSVDPVLNQPQHF	-	-	TRBJ1-5	TRBV9
TGTGCCAGCAGCCCTCGACAGGGGAGTAATGAAAAACTGTTTTTT	CASSPRQGSNEKLFF	-	TRBD1	TRBJ1-4	TRBV5-8
TGTGCCAGCAGTGACCAGGGGGGCGGGAAAGAGACCCAGTACTTC	CASSDQGGGKETQYF	-	-	TRBJ2-5	TRBV2
TGTGCCAGCAGCCAAGGGGAGGGCTACAATGAGCAGTTCTTC	CASSQGEGYNEQFF	-	TRBD2	TRBJ2-1	TRBV3-1/TRBV3-2
TGTGCCAGCAGCGGGACAGGGGCCAACTACTACGAGCAGTACTTC	CASSGTGANYYEQYF	-	TRBD1	TRBJ2-7	TRBV5-6
TGCGCCTCTTCAGGGGGCTTAAATCAGCCCCAGCATTTT	CASSGGLNQPQHF	-	TRBD1	TRBJ1-5	TRBV10-1
TGTGCCAGCAGAGACAGGGGGCAAGGCTATGGCTACACCTTC	CASRDRGQGYGYTF	-	TRBD1	TRBJ1-2	TRBV28
TGTGCCAGCAGTTTAACGGGACACGGGGAAGACTACGAGCAGTACTTC	CASSLTGHGEDYEQYF	-	-	TRBJ2-7	TRBV27
TGTGCCAGTAGTACCCCGGGACTGACATACGAGCAGTACTTC	CASSTPGLTYEQYF	-	-	TRBJ2-7	TRBV19
TGTGCCAGCAGCGTGAACAGGGAGGGGGCCAAAAACATTCAGTACTTC	CASSVNREGAKNIQYF	-	-	TRBJ2-4	TRBV5-6
TGTGCCAGCAGCACCTCTCTAGCGGGTGACAATGAGCAGTTCTTC	CASSTSLAGDNEQFF	-	TRBD2	TRBJ2-1	TRBV7-2
TGTGCCAGCAGTCAACAGGGGACCCTCTCCTACGAGCAGTACTTC	CASSQQGTLSYEQYF	-	TRBD1	TRBJ2-7	TRBV9
TGTGCCAGCAGCTTAGCACGGGGGGCGGGAGAGACCCAGTACTTC	CASSLARGAGETQYF	-	-	TRBJ2-5	TRBV7-2
TGTGCCAGCACCCCGGTCCCTACTGGGGCCAACGTCCTGACTTTC	CASTPVPTGANVLTF	-	-	TRBJ2-6	TRBV11-2
TGTGCCAGCAGTTTGTCAGGACAGGGGGCGCCTAACTATGGCTACACCTTC	CASSLSGQGAPNYGYTF	-	TRBD1	TRBJ1-2	TRBV28
TGTGCCAGTACCGCCCTTGGCGGCAGCACAGATACGCAGTATTTT	CASTALGGSTDTQYF	few	-	TRBJ2-3	TRBV19
TGTGCCAGCTCTCCGGACAGGGGAGGACAGCCCCAGCATTTT	CASSPDRGGQPQHF	-	TRBD1	TRBJ1-5	TRBV18
TGTGCCAGCAGTACACAGGGGCGTACTGAAGCTTTCTTT	CASSTQGRTEAFF	-	TRBD1	TRBJ1-1	TRBV28
TGTGCCAGCAGCTTGGACCAGTATTCCCTTAATTCACCCCTCCACTTT	CASSLDQYSLNSPLHF	-	-	TRBJ1-6	TRBV5-5
TGCGCCAGCAGCTTGGGACAAAGGTACGAGCAGTACTTC	CASSLGQRYEQYF	-	-	TRBJ2-7	TRBV5-1
TGTGCCAGCAGCCCAAGGGGGAGTGGCACAGATACGCAGTATTTT	CASSPRGSGTDTQYF	-	-	TRBJ2-3	TRBV7-9
TGTGCCAGCAGCGTAGAGACGGGGGTGGGGACTGAAGCTTTCTTT	CASSVETGVGTEAFF	-	-	TRBJ1-1	TRBV9
TGTGCCAGCAGCTTGGGGACAGGCAATCAGCCCCAGCATTTT	CASSLGTGNQPQHF	-	-	TRBJ1-5	TRBV5-6
TGTGCCATCAGTGAGTCCCCAGGGGATTATAATTCACCCCTCCACTTT	CAISESPGDYNSPLHF	few	-	TRBJ1-6	TRBV10-3
TGTGCCAGTAGTATAGGACAGGGGGCGAGTCAGCCCCAGCATTTT	CASSIGQGASQPQHF	-	TRBD1	TRBJ1-5	TRBV19
TGTGCCAGTAGTACCACAGGGTTAAGAGAGACCCAGTACTTC	CASSTTGLRETQYF	-	-	TRBJ2-5	TRBV19
TGCGCCAGCAGCCCACGTTCCGGGACAGGGGCAGATACGCAGTATTTT	CASSPRSGTGADTQYF	-	TRBD1	TRBJ2-3	TRBV5-1
TGTGCCAGCAGTGCCCCGGCAGGCCCCTTTAAAGAAGCTTTCTTT	CASSAPAGPFKEAFF	-	-	TRBJ1-1	TRBV28
TGTGCCACCAGCAGAGCAGGGGCCGACACTGAAGCTTTCTTT	CATSRAGADTEAFF	-	-	TRBJ1-1	TRBV15
TGTGCCAGCAGCTTAGTATATAGCGGTACTTCCTACGAGCAGTACTTC	CASSLVYSGTSYEQYF	-	-	TRBJ2-7	TRBV7-2
TGTGCCAGCGAGCAGGGGGTAGGCACCGGGGAGCTGTTTTTT	CASEQGVGTGELFF	-	TRBD1	TRBJ2-2	TRBV19
TGTGCCTGGAGTGGGGCTAGCGGATCCTACAATGAGCAGTTCTTC	CAWSGASGSYNEQFF	-	TRBD2	TRBJ2-1	TRBV30
TGTGCCAGCAGTGAATATTTGGGACTAGCGGGAAGCACAGATACGCAGTATTTT	CASSEYLGLAGSTDTQYF	-	TRBD2	TRBJ2-3	TRBV25-1
TGTGCCAGTAGTAATCCCGCCGGGGGTTGGATAGAGCAGTACTTC	CASSNPAGGWIEQYF	-	-	TRBJ2-7	TRBV19
TGTGCCAGCAGCCCCGGGGGGGCGAGCTCCTACGAGCAGTACTTC	CASSPGGASSYEQYF	-	TRBD2	TRBJ2-7	TRBV7-8